This record looks at one TCR beta chain sequence and its context. The data are from a study of blood T cell repertoires in COVID-19. Profiling relied on immunoSEQ multiplex PCR, and the TCRdb table lists in-frame clones only, not all of them. This table holds about 150,000 clones, approximately 85% found once. The CDR3 consists of 17 residues. The germline V gene has CDR1 SEHNR and CDR2 FQNEAQ (reference sequence). Trimming took 0 bases from V and 5 from J; bases not matched to a gene: 9. This TCR derives from a man aged 55 to 69 with COVID-19, enrolled during active disease. Material for sequencing was peripheral blood. The V and J genes are TRBV7-9 and TRBJ2-2; 7 nucleotides match TRBD2. The CDR3 loop is CASSLAGTGGRTGELFF. The CDR3 coding sequence is TGTGCCAGCAGCTTAGCGGGGACGGGAGGTCGGACCGGGGAGCTGTTTTTT. The whole variable domain, remainder taken from reference TRBV7-9 and TRBJ2-2, is DTGVSQNPRHKITKRGQNVTFRCDPISEHNRLYWYRQTLGQGPEFLTYFQNEAQLEKSRLLSDRFSAERPKGSFSTLEIQRTEQGDSAMYLCASSLAGTGGRTGELFFGEGSRLTVL.